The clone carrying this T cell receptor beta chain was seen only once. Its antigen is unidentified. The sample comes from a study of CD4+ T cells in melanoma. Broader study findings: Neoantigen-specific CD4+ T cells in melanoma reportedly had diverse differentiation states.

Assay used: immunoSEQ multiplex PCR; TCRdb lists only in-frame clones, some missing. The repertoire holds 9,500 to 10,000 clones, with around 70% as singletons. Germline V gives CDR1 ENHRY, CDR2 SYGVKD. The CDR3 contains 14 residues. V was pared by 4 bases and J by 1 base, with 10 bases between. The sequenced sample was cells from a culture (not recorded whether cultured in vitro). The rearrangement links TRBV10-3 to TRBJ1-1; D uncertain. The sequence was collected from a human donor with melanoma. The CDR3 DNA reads TGTGCCATCAGTGCTCAAGGCGGGAACACTGAAGCTTTCTTT. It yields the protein CAISAQGGNTEAFF.